These 27 T cell receptor beta chains were all obtained from the same sample, sequenced in a study of cytotoxic CD8 clonotypes in ibrutinib-treated CLL. Here immunoSEQ multiplex PCR was the method, and the copy in TCRdb shows in-frame clones only, minus some. The repertoire consists of about 130,000 clones, with around 85% occurring once and the leading ten covering approximately 2%. The source material was PBMCs, sampled after 24 months of ibrutinib treatment. These receptors were taken from a human donor with chronic lymphocytic leukemia.

This clone showed up just once. This chain connects TRBV6-6 to TRBJ1-2, with 11 bases that match TRBD1. Germline CDR1 and CDR2: MNHNY and SVGAGI (reference sequence). The CDR3 runs 15 residues. V lost 7 bases, J lost 2 bases, and 6 bases stayed unmatched. The CDR3 DNA reads TGTGCCAGCACTATGGGGACAGGGGGGAACTATGGCTACACCTTC. Amino acid sequence: CASTMGTGGNYGYTF.

Only one count was recorded for this clone. The chain combines TRBV9 with TRBJ2-2, with D perhaps matching TRBD1 or TRBD2 (5 bases each). The CDR3 runs 16 residues. V dropped 4 bases and J dropped 4 bases, with 17 bases sitting between them. Germline V CDR1 and CDR2: SGDLS, YYNGEE. The CDR3 is CASSYWGSRGTGELFF. CDR3 bases: TGTGCCAGCAGCTACTGGGGATCGAGGGGCACCGGGGAGCTGTTTTTT.

V is TRBV5-1 and J is TRBJ2-2, with D tentatively TRBD1 or TRBD2 (5 bases each). CDR1 is SGHRS, CDR2 YFSETQ, per germline. V gave up 0 bases and J gave up 4 bases, with 16 bases separating them. The CDR3 loop spans 17 amino acids. CDR3 in amino acids: CASSLDPTGTRTGELFF. The DNA of the CDR3 is TGCGCCAGCAGCTTGGATCCGACCGGGACCCGCACCGGGGAGCTGTTTTTT.

This chain joins TRBV5-5 and TRBJ2-3; 10 positions match TRBD1. There are 13 residues in the CDR3. Germline loops: CDR1 SGHKS, CDR2 YYEKEE (reference sequence). Unmatched junction bases numbered 0, after V lost 4 bases and J lost 4 bases. The CDR3 bases are TGTGCCAGCAGCGGGACAGGGGCAGATACGCAGTATTTT. Residues: CASSGTGADTQYF.

This chain joins TRBV7-6 and TRBJ1-4; 7 bases map to TRBD1. V shed 5 bases, J shed 8 bases, and the junction held 11 bases outside the gene matches. The CDR3 length is 15 residues. Looked up from germline, CDR1 is SGHVS and CDR2 is FNYEAQ. CDR3 in amino acids: CASSRTTGLREKLFF. The CDR3 DNA reads as TGTGCCAGCAGCCGAACGACAGGGTTGCGGGAAAAACTGTTTTTT. Filled out from reference TRBV7-6 and TRBJ1-4, the complete variable domain reads GAGVSQSPRYKVTKRGQDVALRCDPISGHVSLYWYRQALGQGPEFLTYFNYEAQQDKSGLPNDRFSAERPEGSISTLTIQRTEQRDSAMYRCASSRTTGLREKLFFGSGTQLSVL.

The chain employs TRBV2 and TRBJ1-5; D possibly corresponds to TRBD1 (6 bases). Trimming took off 4 bases at V and 5 bases at J, with 12 bases between the two ends. Germline V gene data show CDR1 as SNHLY and CDR2 as FYNNEI. The CDR3 consists of 14 residues. The CDR3 loop reads CASSGGQRDQPQHF. CDR3 in DNA: TGTGCCAGCAGTGGGGGGCAGAGGGATCAGCCCCAGCATTTT. Based on the CDR3 plus reference TRBV2 and TRBJ1-5, the full variable domain is EPEVTQTPSHQVTQMGQEVILRCVPISNHLYFYWYRQILGQKVEFLVSFYNNEISEKSEIFDDQFSVERPDGSNFTLKIRSTKLEDSAMYFCASSGGQRDQPQHFGDGTRLSIL.

This clone appeared a single time. CDR3 region: CASRSGTGANQPQHF. The DNA for the CDR3 is TGTGCCAGCAGGTCAGGGACAGGGGCTAATCAGCCCCAGCATTTT. The chain is built from TRBV6-5 and TRBJ1-5; 10 bases fit TRBD1. This CDR3 has 15 amino acids. The J segment lost 4 bases and the V segment lost 6 bases, leaving 6 bases of the junction unmatched. Germline loops: CDR1 MNHEY, CDR2 SVGAGI.

The chain carries TRBV5-4 and TRBJ2-7; TRBD2 agrees at 11 bases. Germline values: CDR1 SGHNT, CDR2 YYREEE (reference sequence). V lost 4 bases to trimming and J lost 2 bases; unmatched junction nucleotides: 8. The CDR3 sequence is 16 residues long. CDR3 sequence: CASSASSGRIPYEQYF. The DNA for the CDR3 is TGTGCCAGCAGCGCCTCTAGCGGGAGGATTCCCTACGAGCAGTACTTC.

The chain joins TRBV10-2 to TRBJ2-2, with 7 bases matching TRBD1. The CDR3 has 14 amino acids. V was clipped by 7 bases and J by 6 bases; unmatched bases: 8. Germline-derived CDR1 and CDR2 are WSHSY and SAAADI. In DNA, the CDR3 is TGCGCCAGCATGGTGCGACAGGGATCCGGGGAGCTGTTTTTT. This translates into CASMVRQGSGELFF.

This clone has just a few counts. V and J are TRBV5-1 and TRBJ2-2; 7 nucleotides align to TRBD2. The CDR3 has 14 residues. Germline assignment: CDR1 SGHRS and CDR2 YFSETQ. The J segment lost 4 bases and the V segment lost 7 bases, leaving 7 bases of the junction unmatched. The CDR3 sequence: CASREASVTGELFF. CDR3 nucleotide sequence: TGCGCCAGCCGGGAGGCCTCAGTCACCGGGGAGCTGTTTTTT. The full variable domain, completed using reference TRBV5-1 and TRBJ2-2, is KAGVTQTPRYLIKTRGQQVTLSCSPISGHRSVSWYQQTPGQGLQFLFEYFSETQRNKGNFPGRFSGRQFSNSRSEMNVSTLELGDSALYLCASREASVTGELFFGEGSRLTVL.

Turning to this clone: Other DNA sequences in this specimen translate into the identical CDR3. The rearrangement uses TRBV4-1 and TRBJ1-5, with D hard to call. Germline CDR1 reads MGHRA; CDR2 reads YSYEKL. The CDR3 is 15 residues long. Trimming pared 2 bases from V and 2 bases from J, leaving 10 bases between. The CDR3 DNA sequence: TGCGCCAGCAGCCAAAATGGTTTGGGCAATCAGCCCCAGCATTTT. Protein: CASSQNGLGNQPQHF.

This rearrangement joins TRBV5-8 to TRBJ1-4; D is undetermined. Trimming pared 2 bases from V and 7 bases from J, leaving 15 bases between. Germline lookup yields CDR1 SGHTS and CDR2 YDEGEE. The CDR3 sequence is 15 residues long. The CDR3 nucleotides read TGTGCCAGCAGCTTCCAGGACCGGGTGATTGAAAAACTGTTTTTT. Protein sequence: CASSFQDRVIEKLFF.

V usage is TRBV6-6 and J usage is TRBJ2-2, with D tentatively TRBD2 (6 bases). The CDR3 totals 16 residues. V dropped 7 bases and J dropped 8 bases, with 23 bases sitting between them. CDR1 and CDR2 (germline): MNHNY, SVGAGI (reference sequence). The CDR3 bases are TGTGCCAGCAATCGCGGAGGGGCTGGCAGTCGGGGGGAGCTGTTTTTT. Translation gives CASNRGGAGSRGELFF.

This sequence joins TRBV7-2 and TRBJ2-7; unclear D gene. The CDR3 totals 13 residues. The germline V gene has CDR1 SGHTA and CDR2 FQGNSA. V was pared by 6 bases and J by 3 bases, with 12 bases between. The DNA of the CDR3 is TGTGCCAGCAGTAAAAATGGGCTCTACGAGCAGTACTTC. Protein product: CASSKNGLYEQYF. The full variable domain, in which reference TRBV7-2 and TRBJ2-7 provide the parts outside the CDR3, is GAGVSQSPSNKVTEKGKDVELRCDPISGHTALYWYRQSLGQGLEFLIYFQGNSAPDKSGLPSDRFSAERTGGSVSTLTIQRTQQEDSAVYLCASSKNGLYEQYFGPGTRLTVT.

This clone has a single count. The chain employs TRBV6-6 and TRBJ1-5; D ambiguous. The CDR3 loop spans 16 amino acids. Germline V gene sequence: CDR1 MNHNY, CDR2 SVGAGI (reference sequence). V gave up 2 bases and J gave up 1 base, with 12 bases separating them. The CDR3 DNA reads TGTGCCAGCAGTTACCTAGGACGGCTGAGCAATCAGCCCCAGCATTTT. Translating gives CASSYLGRLSNQPQHF.

This clone appeared a single time. V and J are TRBV6-6 and TRBJ2-7; D uncertain. The V gene lost 10 bases and the J gene lost 2 bases, with 18 bases spanning the gap. Germline CDR1 and CDR2: MNHNY and SVGAGI (reference sequence). CDR3 length equals 14 residues. CDR3: CATYEEVKPYEQYF. DNA of the CDR3: TGTGCCACCTACGAAGAAGTCAAGCCCTACGAGCAGTACTTC.

The chain couples TRBV4-3 to TRBJ1-2; D is undetermined. There are 13 residues in the CDR3. Germline V CDR1 and CDR2: LGHNA, YSLEER. Trimming shortened V by 3 bases and J by 5 bases, and 10 bases separated the two germline ends. The CDR3 protein is CASSQERRYGYTF. In nucleotides, the CDR3 is TGCGCCAGCAGCCAGGAGAGGAGGTATGGCTACACCTTC.

The genes are TRBV9 and TRBJ2-7, with 9 bases that match TRBD1. Trimming removed 2 bases from V and 3 bases from J; junction bases left unmatched: 9. Per germline, CDR1 SGDLS and CDR2 YYNGEE. There are 16 residues in the CDR3. CDR3 in amino acids: CASSVGPTGGDYEQYF. The CDR3 DNA is TGTGCCAGCAGCGTCGGACCGACAGGGGGGGACTACGAGCAGTACTTC.

The gene calls are TRBV11-2 and TRBJ2-1; 8 positions agree with TRBD1. The germline gives CDR1 SGHAT, CDR2 FQNNGV. Unmatched junction bases numbered 3, after V lost 4 bases and J lost 4 bases. This CDR3 contains 14 residues. CDR3 residues: CASSYRTGYNEQFF. The CDR3 region has the DNA TGTGCCAGCAGCTATCGGACAGGGTACAATGAGCAGTTCTTC.

This clone has only one observation. This chain joins TRBV6-6 and TRBJ2-3; 8 bases are a match to TRBD1. With 2 bases clipped from V and 5 bases from J, the junction kept 6 bases outside the gene matches. The CDR3 length is 15 residues. Germline V CDR1 and CDR2: MNHNY, SVGAGI (reference sequence). CDR3 bases: TGTGCCAGCAGTTACCAGGGGGCTTTGGGAGATACGCAGTATTTT. Its protein product is CASSYQGALGDTQYF.

The V gene is TRBV2, the J gene TRBJ1-1; D not certain. Trimming stripped 1 base from V and 6 bases from J, with 9 bases between. The CDR3 has 13 residues. CDR1 and CDR2 from the germline V gene are SNHLY and FYNNEI. The CDR3 loop is CASSEDPRAEAFF. DNA of the CDR3: TGTGCCAGCAGTGAAGACCCCAGAGCTGAAGCTTTCTTT.

As for this clone: This same CDR3 is encoded by further DNA sequences in the sample. V is TRBV14 and J is TRBJ2-1; no clear D gene. Germline V gives CDR1 SGHDN, CDR2 FVKESK. This CDR3 has 14 residues. Trimming took off 4 bases at V and 2 bases at J, with 9 bases between the two ends. The CDR3 here is CASSPLEAYNEQFF. CDR3 DNA sequence: TGTGCCAGCAGCCCACTGGAAGCCTACAATGAGCAGTTCTTC.

The chain has TRBV7-6 and TRBJ1-5, with no clear D. The V end lost 0 bases, the J end lost 2 bases, and 11 bases lay between the germline ends. The CDR3 sequence is 16 residues long. Germline V gene lookup returns CDR1 SGHVS and CDR2 FNYEAQ. CDR3 DNA sequence: TGTGCCAGCAGCTTAGCAGGGCCAGAGGGCAATCAGCCCCAGCATTTT. This gives the protein CASSLAGPEGNQPQHF.

The rearrangement joins TRBV11-2 to TRBJ1-2; 8 positions agree with TRBD1. The germline V gene encodes CDR1 SGHAT and CDR2 FQNNGV. Trimming removed 7 bases from V and 4 bases from J; junction bases left unmatched: 5. The CDR3 length is 13 residues. For the CDR3, the DNA is TGTGCCAGCACCTTTGACAGGGGCTATGGCTACACCTTC. Its translation: CASTFDRGYGYTF.

The rearrangement links TRBV27 to TRBJ2-1; 12 bases line up with TRBD2. The CDR3 length is 16 residues. Unmatched junction bases numbered 8, after V lost 5 bases and J lost 6 bases. Germline V gene data show CDR1 as MNHEY and CDR2 as SMNVEV (reference sequence). CDR3 protein: CASSPTLTSGSNEQFF. CDR3 nucleotide sequence: TGTGCCAGCAGTCCTACCCTGACTAGCGGGAGCAATGAGCAGTTCTTC.

This chain joins TRBV7-8 and TRBJ2-1; 8 nucleotides match TRBD2. The CDR3 runs 13 residues. The V gene's germline CDR1 is SGHVS and CDR2 FQNEAQ. Trimming cost V 0 bases and J 12 bases; bases outside gene matches: 4. The CDR3 coding sequence is TGTGCCAGCAGCTTAGCCGGACTAGCTGTGCAGTTCTTC. Protein sequence: CASSLAGLAVQFF.

The CDR3 sequence: CAWSEDSHNQPQHF. The CDR3 DNA sequence: TGTGCCTGGAGTGAAGACAGTCACAATCAGCCCCAGCATTTT. J is TRBJ1-5 and V is TRBV30; possible D gene TRBD1, 5 bases. The CDR3 runs to 14 residues. V lost 1 base, J lost 3 bases, and 10 bases lay in between. Germline assignment: CDR1 GTSNPN and CDR2 SVGIG (reference sequence).